A single sample is the source of the 14 T cell receptor beta chains below, sequenced in a study of technical replicates of blood from several donors. Only in-frame clones appear in the TCRdb table, and some are missing; sequencing was by immunoSEQ multiplex PCR. Among 50,000 to 65,000 clones, about 90% were seen once, and the ten largest hold about 5%. The sequenced material came from PBMCs. Every receptor here comes from a human donor in good health. Some clones in this sample may be carry-over from other donors' samples.

This clone occurred once. This chain joins TRBV6-6 and TRBJ2-3; TRBD2 matches at 8 bases. Trimming cost V 8 bases and J 0 bases; bases outside gene matches: 7. Germline V gives CDR1 MNHNY, CDR2 SVGAGI (reference sequence). CDR3 length: 15 amino acids. The CDR3 is CASFAGGGSTDTQYF. CDR3 DNA sequence: TGTGCCAGCTTCGCCGGGGGGGGAAGCACAGATACGCAGTATTTT.

V gene TRBV5-6 combines with J gene TRBJ2-5; 7 bases are a match to TRBD2. This CDR3 has 14 amino acids. The germline V gene encodes CDR1 SGHDT and CDR2 YYEEEE. V shed 1 base, J shed 7 bases, and the junction held 7 bases outside the gene matches. The CDR3 loop reads CASSLPGRGRTQYF. The CDR3 DNA reads as TGTGCCAGCAGCTTGCCAGGGCGCGGGAGGACCCAGTACTTC.

The chain recombines TRBV7-8 with TRBJ2-4; 11 bases agree with TRBD1. Per germline, CDR1 SGHVS and CDR2 FQNEAQ. Germline trimming cut 4 bases from V and 6 bases from J; bases unmatched to any gene: 5. CDR3 length: 15 residues. CDR3 residues: CASSWGQGGGNIQYF. CDR3 coding DNA: TGTGCCAGCAGCTGGGGACAGGGGGGGGGAAACATTCAGTACTTC.

The V and J genes are TRBV7-9 and TRBJ2-7; the match to TRBD1 covers 12 bases. The CDR3 consists of 14 residues. Germline V lookup: CDR1 SEHNR, CDR2 FQNEAQ (reference sequence). The V segment lost 6 bases and the J segment 4 bases; nucleotides outside the gene matches: 4. The CDR3 sequence: CASRPGQGAYEQYF. The CDR3 region has the DNA TGTGCCAGCAGACCGGGACAGGGGGCTTACGAGCAGTACTTC.

V and J are TRBV18 and TRBJ1-1; D ambiguous. The CDR3 runs 12 residues. V lost 8 bases and J 0 bases, leaving 7 bases between the germline ends. The germline CDR1 and CDR2 sequences are KGHSH and LQKENI. The DNA for the CDR3 is TGTGCCAGCCCCCGAGTGAACACTGAAGCTTTCTTT. It is translated as CASPRVNTEAFF.

The chain couples TRBV5-1 to TRBJ1-1; 12 nucleotides agree with TRBD1. The CDR3 is 16 residues long. Germline-derived CDR1 and CDR2 are SGHRS and YFSETQ. The trim removed 0 bases at V and 6 bases at J, leaving 6 bases unmatched. CDR3 in amino acids: CASSLGWDRGLAEAFF. CDR3 bases: TGCGCCAGCAGCTTGGGTTGGGACAGGGGGCTTGCTGAAGCTTTCTTT.

This chain uses TRBV6-4 with TRBJ1-1; the D is unclear. V dropped 6 bases and J dropped 1 base, with 12 bases sitting between them. The germline V gene encodes CDR1 MRHNA and CDR2 SNTAGT. The CDR3 loop spans 14 amino acids. The CDR3 sequence is CASRAGFGNTEAFF. CDR3 DNA sequence: TGTGCCAGCAGGGCGGGATTTGGGAACACTGAAGCTTTCTTT.

The chain employs TRBV6-6 and TRBJ2-3; 11 nucleotides align to TRBD2. From germline, CDR1 is MNHNY and CDR2 SVGAGI (reference sequence). The CDR3 sequence is 14 residues long. The V and J ends lost 10 bases and 5 bases, in that order; junction bases with no gene match: 8. CDR3 bases: TGTGCCACCAATAGCGGGGGGGCCGGAGATACGCAGTATTTT. The encoded protein is CATNSGGAGDTQYF.

The chain combines TRBV5-1 with TRBJ1-4, with 9 bases identical to TRBD1. The CDR3 consists of 13 residues. Germline assignment: CDR1 SGHRS and CDR2 YFSETQ. After removal of 7 bases from V and 8 bases from J, the junction contained 6 bases not matched to a gene. This CDR3 is CASRTGVQEKLFF. The CDR3 nucleotides read TGCGCCAGCCGGACAGGGGTCCAGGAAAAACTGTTTTTT.

The V gene is TRBV6-1, the J gene TRBJ2-3; D possibly corresponds to TRBD2 (5 bases). The germline V gene encodes CDR1 MNHNS and CDR2 SASEGT. The CDR3 is 15 residues long. V was trimmed by 5 bases and J by 0 bases, leaving 12 bases between them. The DNA for the CDR3 is TGTGCCAGCAGTCACCGGGGTTGGAGCACAGATACGCAGTATTTT. It translates to CASSHRGWSTDTQYF.

The V call is TRBV6-5, the J call TRBJ1-1; TRBD1 might be the D (5 bases). Trimming removed 4 bases from V and 6 bases from J, with 12 bases in between. The CDR3 runs 13 residues. Germline CDR1 and CDR2: MNHEY and SVGAGI. For the CDR3, the DNA is TGTGCCAGCAGTTTCGGCCGGGGGGCTGAAGCTTTCTTT. Its protein is CASSFGRGAEAFF.

The gene calls are TRBV19 and TRBJ2-3; D might be TRBD2 (7 bases). Deletions cut 3 bases from V and 6 bases from J, with 16 bases between. This CDR3 contains 15 residues. Germline assignment: CDR1 LNHDA and CDR2 SQIVND (reference sequence). CDR3 nucleotides: TGTGCCAGTAGTATGTCCCCAGGGGAGGGGGATACGCAGTATTTT. This codes for CASSMSPGEGDTQYF.

The J gene is TRBJ2-7, the V gene TRBV2, with 8 bases aligning to TRBD1. The CDR3 sequence is 17 residues long. V was clipped by 2 bases and J by 4 bases; unmatched bases: 13. Germline CDR1 and CDR2: SNHLY and FYNNEI. The CDR3 DNA follows: TGTGCCAGCAGTGAAACCCCCCCAGGGGGCGCTTCGTACGAGCAGTACTTC. It encodes CASSETPPGGASYEQYF.

CDR3: CASSLAEGNQPQHF. As DNA, the CDR3 is TGTGCCAGCAGCTTAGCAGAGGGAAATCAGCCCCAGCATTTT. This chain connects TRBV7-9 to TRBJ1-5; D is undetermined. The V and J ends lost 0 bases and 4 bases respectively, with 7 bases between them. Germline V lookup: CDR1 SEHNR, CDR2 FQNEAQ (reference sequence). CDR3 length: 14 residues.